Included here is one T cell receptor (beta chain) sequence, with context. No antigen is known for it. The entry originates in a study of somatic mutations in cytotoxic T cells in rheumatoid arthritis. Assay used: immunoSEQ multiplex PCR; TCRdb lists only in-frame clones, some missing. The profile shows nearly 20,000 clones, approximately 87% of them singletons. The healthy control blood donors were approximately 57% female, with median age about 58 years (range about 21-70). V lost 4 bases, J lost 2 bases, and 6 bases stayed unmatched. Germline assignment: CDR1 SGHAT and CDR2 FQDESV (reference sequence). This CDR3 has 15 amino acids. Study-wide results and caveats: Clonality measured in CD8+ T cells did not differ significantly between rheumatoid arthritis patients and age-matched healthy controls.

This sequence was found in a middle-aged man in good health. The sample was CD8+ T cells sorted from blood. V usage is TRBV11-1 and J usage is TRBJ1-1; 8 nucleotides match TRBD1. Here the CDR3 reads CASSSHSGGNTEAFF. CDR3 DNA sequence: TGTGCCAGCAGCTCACATTCAGGGGGCAACACTGAAGCTTTCTTT. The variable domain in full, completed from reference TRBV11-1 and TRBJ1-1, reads EAEVAQSPRYKITEKSQAVAFWCDPISGHATLYWYRQILGQGPELLVQFQDESVVDDSQLPKDRFSAERLKGVDSTLKIQPAELGDSAMYLCASSSHSGGNTEAFFGQGTRLTVV.